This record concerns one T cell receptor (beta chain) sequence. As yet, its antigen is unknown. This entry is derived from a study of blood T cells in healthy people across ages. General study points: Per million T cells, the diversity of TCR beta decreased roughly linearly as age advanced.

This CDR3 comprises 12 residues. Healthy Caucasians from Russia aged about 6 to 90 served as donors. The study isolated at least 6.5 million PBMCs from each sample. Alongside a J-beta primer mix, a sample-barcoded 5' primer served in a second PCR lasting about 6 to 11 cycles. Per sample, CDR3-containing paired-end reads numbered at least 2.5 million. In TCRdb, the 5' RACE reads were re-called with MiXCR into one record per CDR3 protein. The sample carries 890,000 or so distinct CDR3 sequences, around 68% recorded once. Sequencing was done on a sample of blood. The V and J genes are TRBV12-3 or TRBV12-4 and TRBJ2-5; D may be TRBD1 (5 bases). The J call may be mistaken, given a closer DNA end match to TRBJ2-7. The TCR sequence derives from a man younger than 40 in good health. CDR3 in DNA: TGTGCCAGCAGTGTACAAGGGGTCGAGCAGTACTTC. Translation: CASSVQGVEQYF.